Listed here are 5 T cell receptor beta chains from one sample, sequenced in a study of T cell responses to AZD1222 COVID-19 vaccine. Clones were read by immunoSEQ multiplex PCR, and TCRdb kept only the in-frame ones, dropping some. The sample lists over 150,000 clones, around 94% occurring once. This specimen was peripheral blood, taken on day 0 of AZD1222 vaccination. These receptors came from an adult in good health.

The CDR3 DNA is TGTGCCAGCAGTTTTTGGGGAACTAGCAATCAGCCCCAGCATTTT. Translated: CASSFWGTSNQPQHF. The J gene is TRBJ1-5, the V gene TRBV28; the D is unclear. V was trimmed by 3 bases and J by 0 bases, leaving 9 bases between them. The germline gives CDR1 MDHEN, CDR2 SYDVKM. The length of the CDR3 is 15 residues.

The chain has TRBV5-6 and TRBJ2-7; TRBD2 is a possible D gene (5 bases). This CDR3 region has 14 residues. The V gene's germline CDR1 is SGHDT and CDR2 YYEEEE. Deletions cut 5 bases from V and 3 bases from J, with 15 bases between. The CDR3 sequence is CASRHYGDYYEQYF. CDR3 in DNA: TGTGCCAGCAGACATTATGGCGACTACTACGAGCAGTACTTC.

The chain combines TRBV4-1 with TRBJ2-1; 9 bases are shared with TRBD2. This CDR3 region has 15 residues. Germline CDR1 MGHRA, CDR2 YSYEKL. V lost 0 bases and J lost 10; bases outside the gene matches: 7. The CDR3 is CASSQDQAGGREQFF. CDR3 sequence (DNA): TGCGCCAGCAGCCAAGATCAAGCGGGAGGCCGGGAGCAGTTCTTC.

The rearrangement joins TRBV11-1 to TRBJ1-1; D may be TRBD1 (6 bases). V dropped 3 bases and J dropped 4 bases, with 18 bases sitting between them. The CDR3 runs to 16 residues. Per germline, CDR1 SGHAT and CDR2 FQDESV (reference sequence). The CDR3 is CASSLAGHYSLTEAFF. CDR3 in DNA: TGTGCCAGCAGCTTGGCGGGACACTACTCTCTCACTGAAGCTTTCTTT. Full variable domain (rest looked up from reference TRBV11-1 and TRBJ1-1): EAEVAQSPRYKITEKSQAVAFWCDPISGHATLYWYRQILGQGPELLVQFQDESVVDDSQLPKDRFSAERLKGVDSTLKIQPAELGDSAMYLCASSLAGHYSLTEAFFGQGTRLTVV.

This clone was observed a single time. This rearrangement joins TRBV7-8 to TRBJ1-1, with D unclear. In germline, CDR1 is SGHVS, CDR2 FQNEAQ. The length of the CDR3 is 16 residues. Between the trimmed V and J ends, which lost 6 bases and 0 bases, there was a span of 17 bases. CDR3 sequence reads: CASSLGRLLVNTEAFF. The CDR3 nucleotides are TGTGCCAGCAGTCTGGGCAGACTACTCGTGAACACTGAAGCTTTCTTT.